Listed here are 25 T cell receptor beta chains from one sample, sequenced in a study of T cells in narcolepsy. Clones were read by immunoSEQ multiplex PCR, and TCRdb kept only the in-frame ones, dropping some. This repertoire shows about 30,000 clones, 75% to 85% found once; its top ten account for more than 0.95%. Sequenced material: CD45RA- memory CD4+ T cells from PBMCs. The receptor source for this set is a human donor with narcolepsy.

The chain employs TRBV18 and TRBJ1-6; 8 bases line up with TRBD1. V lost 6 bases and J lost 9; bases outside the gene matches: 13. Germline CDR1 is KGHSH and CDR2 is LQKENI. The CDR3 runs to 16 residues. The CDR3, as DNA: TGTGCCAGCTCCTCTGACGGACAGGGTGGCGTTTCACCCCTCCACTTT. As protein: CASSSDGQGGVSPLHF.

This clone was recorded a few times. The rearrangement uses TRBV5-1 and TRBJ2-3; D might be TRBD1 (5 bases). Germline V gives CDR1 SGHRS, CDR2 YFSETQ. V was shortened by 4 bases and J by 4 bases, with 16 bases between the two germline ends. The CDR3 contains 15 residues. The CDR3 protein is CASSDGSSGSDTQYF. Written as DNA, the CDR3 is TGCGCCAGCAGCGATGGATCCTCAGGGTCAGATACGCAGTATTTT.

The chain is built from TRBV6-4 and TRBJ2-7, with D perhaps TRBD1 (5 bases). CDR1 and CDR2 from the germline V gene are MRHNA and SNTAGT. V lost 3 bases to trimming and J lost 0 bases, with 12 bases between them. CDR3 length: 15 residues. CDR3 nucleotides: TGTGCCAGCAGTGATCGACAGACCAGCTCCTACGAGCAGTACTTC. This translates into CASSDRQTSSYEQYF.

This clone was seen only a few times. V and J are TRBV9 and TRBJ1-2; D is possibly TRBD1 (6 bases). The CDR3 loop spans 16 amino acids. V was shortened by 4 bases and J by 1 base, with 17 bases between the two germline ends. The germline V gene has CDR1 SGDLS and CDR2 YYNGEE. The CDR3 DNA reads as TGTGCCAGCAGCCCGAGGGGGGGGGCGCTTAACTATGGCTACACCTTC. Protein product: CASSPRGGALNYGYTF.

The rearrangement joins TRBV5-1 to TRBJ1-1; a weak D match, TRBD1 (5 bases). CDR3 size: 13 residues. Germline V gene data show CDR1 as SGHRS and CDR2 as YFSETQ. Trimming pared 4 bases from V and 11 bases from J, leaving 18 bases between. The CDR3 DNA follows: TGCGCCAGCAGCGACCAGGGCGGAGGGATGGCTTTCTTT. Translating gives CASSDQGGGMAFF.

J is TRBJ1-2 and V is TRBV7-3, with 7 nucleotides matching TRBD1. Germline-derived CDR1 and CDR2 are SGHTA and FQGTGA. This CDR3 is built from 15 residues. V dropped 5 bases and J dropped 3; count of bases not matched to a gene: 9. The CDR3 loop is CASSPRTGSHYGYTF. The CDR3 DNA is TGTGCCAGCAGCCCCCGGACAGGCTCCCACTATGGCTACACCTTC.

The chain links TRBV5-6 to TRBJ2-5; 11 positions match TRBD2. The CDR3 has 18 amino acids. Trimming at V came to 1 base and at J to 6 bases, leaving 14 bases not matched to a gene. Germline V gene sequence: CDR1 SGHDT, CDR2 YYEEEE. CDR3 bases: TGTGCCAGCAGCTTGCCCCCCACCCGGCTAGCGGGGGGAAAGACCCAGTACTTC. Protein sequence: CASSLPPTRLAGGKTQYF.

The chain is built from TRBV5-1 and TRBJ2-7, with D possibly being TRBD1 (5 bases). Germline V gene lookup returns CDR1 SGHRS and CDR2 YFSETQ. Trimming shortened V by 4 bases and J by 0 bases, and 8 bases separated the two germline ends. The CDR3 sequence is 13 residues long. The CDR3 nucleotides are TGCGCCAGCAGCAAACAGGACTCCTACGAGCAGTACTTC. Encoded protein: CASSKQDSYEQYF.

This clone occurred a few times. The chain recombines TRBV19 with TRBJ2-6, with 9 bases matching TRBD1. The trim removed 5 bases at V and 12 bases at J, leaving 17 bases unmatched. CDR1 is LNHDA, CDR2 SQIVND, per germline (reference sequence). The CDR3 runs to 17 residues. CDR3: CASSLWKDPGQGPVLTF. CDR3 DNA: TGTGCCAGTAGTTTATGGAAAGACCCGGGACAGGGTCCCGTCCTGACTTTC.

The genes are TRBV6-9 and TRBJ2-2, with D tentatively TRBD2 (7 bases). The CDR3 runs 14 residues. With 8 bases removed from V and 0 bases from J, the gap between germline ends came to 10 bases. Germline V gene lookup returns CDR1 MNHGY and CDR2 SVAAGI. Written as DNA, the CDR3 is TGTGCCAGCCCGGGGGGCTCGAACACCGGGGAGCTGTTTTTT. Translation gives CASPGGSNTGELFF.

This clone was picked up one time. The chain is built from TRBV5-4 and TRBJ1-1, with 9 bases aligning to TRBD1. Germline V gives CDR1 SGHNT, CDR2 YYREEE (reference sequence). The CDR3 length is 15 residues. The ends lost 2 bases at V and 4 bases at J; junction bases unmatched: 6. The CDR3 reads CASSFGTGLGTEAFF. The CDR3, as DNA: TGTGCCAGCAGCTTTGGGACAGGGCTGGGCACTGAAGCTTTCTTT.

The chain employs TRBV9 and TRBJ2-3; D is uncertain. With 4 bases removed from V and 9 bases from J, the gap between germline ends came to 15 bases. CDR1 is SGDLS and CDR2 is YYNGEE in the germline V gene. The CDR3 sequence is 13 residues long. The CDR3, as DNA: TGTGCCAGCAGCCCCCCTTTTCCCCGGACGCAGTATTTT. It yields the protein CASSPPFPRTQYF.

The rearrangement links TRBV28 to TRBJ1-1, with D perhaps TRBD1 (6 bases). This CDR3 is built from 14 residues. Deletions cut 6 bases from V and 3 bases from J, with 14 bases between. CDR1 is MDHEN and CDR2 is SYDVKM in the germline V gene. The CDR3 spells CASSSGQTYTEAFF. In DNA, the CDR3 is TGTGCCAGCAGCTCGGGACAAACTTACACTGAAGCTTTCTTT.

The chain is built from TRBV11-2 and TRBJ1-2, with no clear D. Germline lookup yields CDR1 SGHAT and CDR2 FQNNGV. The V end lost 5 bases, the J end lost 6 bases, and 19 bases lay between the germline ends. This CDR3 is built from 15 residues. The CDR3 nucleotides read TGTGCCAGCAGCAGCCTTTCGTCCCTGAGGGATGGCTACACCTTC. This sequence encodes CASSSLSSLRDGYTF.

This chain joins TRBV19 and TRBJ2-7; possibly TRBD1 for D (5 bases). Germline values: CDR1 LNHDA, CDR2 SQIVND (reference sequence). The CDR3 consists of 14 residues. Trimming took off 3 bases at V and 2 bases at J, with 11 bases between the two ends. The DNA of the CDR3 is TGTGCCAGTAGTATCCAAACAGGCACCTACGAGCAGTACTTC. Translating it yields CASSIQTGTYEQYF.

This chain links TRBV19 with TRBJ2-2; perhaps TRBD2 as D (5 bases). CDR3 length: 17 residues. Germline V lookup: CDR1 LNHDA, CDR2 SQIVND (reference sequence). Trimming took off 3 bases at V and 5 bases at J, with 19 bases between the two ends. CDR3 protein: CASSIFRGGSGTGELFF. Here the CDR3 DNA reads TGTGCCAGTAGTATTTTTCGGGGTGGTTCGGGGACCGGGGAGCTGTTTTTT.

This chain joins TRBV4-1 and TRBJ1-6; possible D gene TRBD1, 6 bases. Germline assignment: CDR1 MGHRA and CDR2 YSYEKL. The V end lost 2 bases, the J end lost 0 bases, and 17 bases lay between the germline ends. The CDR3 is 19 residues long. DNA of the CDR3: TGCGCCAGCAGCCAAAACCGACAGGAGCGTTACTCCTATAATTCACCCCTCCACTTT. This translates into CASSQNRQERYSYNSPLHF.

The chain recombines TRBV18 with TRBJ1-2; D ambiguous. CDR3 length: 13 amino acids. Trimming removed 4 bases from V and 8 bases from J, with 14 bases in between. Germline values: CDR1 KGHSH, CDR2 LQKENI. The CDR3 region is CASSRTNKEGYTF. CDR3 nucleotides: TGTGCCAGCTCACGAACTAATAAGGAGGGCTACACCTTC.

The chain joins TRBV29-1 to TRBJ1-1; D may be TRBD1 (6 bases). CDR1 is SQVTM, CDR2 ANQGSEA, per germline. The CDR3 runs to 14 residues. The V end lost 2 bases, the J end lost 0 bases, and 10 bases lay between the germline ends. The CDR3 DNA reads TGCAGCGTTGAAAAACAGGGACTGAACACTGAAGCTTTCTTT. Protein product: CSVEKQGLNTEAFF. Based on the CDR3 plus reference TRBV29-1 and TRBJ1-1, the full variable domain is SAVISQKPSRDICQRGTSLTIQCQVDSQVTMMFWYRQQPGQSLTLIATANQGSEATYESGFVIDKFPISRPNLTFSTLTVSNMSPEDSSIYLCSVEKQGLNTEAFFGQGTRLTVV.

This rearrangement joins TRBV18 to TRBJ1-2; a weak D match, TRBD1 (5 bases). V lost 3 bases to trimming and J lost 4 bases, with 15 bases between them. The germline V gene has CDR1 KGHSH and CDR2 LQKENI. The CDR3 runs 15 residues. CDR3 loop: CASSPLGRDVYGYTF. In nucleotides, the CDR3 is TGTGCCAGCTCACCCTTGGGGCGCGACGTCTATGGCTACACCTTC.

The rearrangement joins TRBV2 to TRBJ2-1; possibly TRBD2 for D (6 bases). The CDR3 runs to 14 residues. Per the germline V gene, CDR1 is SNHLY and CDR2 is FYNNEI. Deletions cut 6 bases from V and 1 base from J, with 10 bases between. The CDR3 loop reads CASRGRGSYNEQFF. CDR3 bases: TGTGCCAGCAGGGGGCGGGGTTCCTACAATGAGCAGTTCTTC.

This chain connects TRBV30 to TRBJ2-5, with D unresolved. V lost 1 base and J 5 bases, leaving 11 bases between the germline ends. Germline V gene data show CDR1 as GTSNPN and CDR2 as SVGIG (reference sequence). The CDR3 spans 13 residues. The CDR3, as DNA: TGTGCCTGGAGTGAGGGATTCCGGGAGACCCAGTACTTC. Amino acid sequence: CAWSEGFRETQYF. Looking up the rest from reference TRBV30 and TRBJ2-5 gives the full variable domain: SQTIHQWPATLVQPVGSPLSLECTVEGTSNPNLYWYRQAAGRGLQLLFYSVGIGQISSEVPQNLSASRPQDRQFILSSKKLLLSDSGFYLCAWSEGFRETQYFGPGTRLLVL.

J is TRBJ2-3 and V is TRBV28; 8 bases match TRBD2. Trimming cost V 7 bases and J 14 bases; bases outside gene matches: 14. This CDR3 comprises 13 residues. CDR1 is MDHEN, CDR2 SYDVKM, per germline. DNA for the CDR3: TGTGCCAGCATCTCCTTCGTGGCGGGGGGAGTGTATTTT. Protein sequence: CASISFVAGGVYF.

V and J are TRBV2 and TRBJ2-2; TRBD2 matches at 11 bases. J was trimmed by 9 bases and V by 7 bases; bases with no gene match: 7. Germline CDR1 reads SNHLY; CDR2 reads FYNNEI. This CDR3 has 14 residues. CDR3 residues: CASKMTSGARELFF. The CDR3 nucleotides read TGTGCCAGCAAAATGACTAGCGGGGCTAGGGAGCTGTTTTTT.

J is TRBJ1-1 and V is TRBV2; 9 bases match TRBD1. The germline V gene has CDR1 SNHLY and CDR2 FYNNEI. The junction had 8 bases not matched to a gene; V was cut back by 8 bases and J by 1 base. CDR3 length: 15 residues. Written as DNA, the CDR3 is TGTGCCAGCGGGGCGGGACAGGGCCGGAACACTGAAGCTTTCTTT. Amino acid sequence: CASGAGQGRNTEAFF.